This TCR beta chain was observed in a study of blood T cell repertoires in COVID-19. Study-wide context: Specimens from acute and convalescent COVID-19 originated in the United States, Italy and Spain. The analysed material was cDNA or gDNA that came from T cells, B-cell-depleted T cells, or PBMCs.

In the original analysis: Reference gene primer amplification yielded estimated nucleated cell counts. Repertoires were generated with immunoSEQ multiplex PCR, while TCRdb's copy carries only in-frame clones and drops some. V, J and clone size are those of that table, while D and trimming were read from the DNA. The table shows over 200,000 clones, with 88% occurring only once. CDR1 and CDR2 (germline): KGHSH, LQKENI. V was pared by 0 bases and J by 5 bases, with 5 bases between. CDR3 length: 13 amino acids. The sequenced material came from peripheral blood. This sequence was found in a man aged 60 to 69 who had recovered from COVID-19. The chain is built from TRBV18 and TRBJ1-5; D is ambiguous. The CDR3 DNA sequence: TGTGCCAGCTCACCACCGGGCGATCAGCCCCAGCATTTT. Protein sequence: CASSPPGDQPQHF. The full variable domain, completed using reference TRBV18 and TRBJ1-5, is NAGVMQNPRHLVRRRGQEARLRCSPMKGHSHVYWYRQLPEEGLKFMVYLQKENIIDESGMPKERFSAEFPKEGPSILRIQQVVRGDSAAYFCASSPPGDQPQHFGDGTRLSIL.